This is a list of T cell receptor beta chains from one sample in a study of T cell changes during pregnancy in multiple sclerosis. Sequencing used immunoSEQ multiplex PCR; TCRdb keeps in-frame clones, though not all of them. This sample carries roughly 80,000 clones, 92% of them seen once, and the ten largest clones take approximately 1.4%. Specimen: peripheral blood, collected before pregnancy. These receptor sequences come from a female donor with multiple sclerosis, enrolled in a pregnancy study. The CDR3 runs from the conserved cysteine through the conserved F or W. The D gene is left open where the match is weak. Where a row states a size, it is once, few, many or the class of an expanded clone; other rows omit it.

D gene | J gene | V gene | clone size | CDR3 DNA | CDR3 protein
TRBD1 | TRBJ1-2 | TRBV7-8 | NA | TGTGCCAGCAGCCCCGGGACAGGAATGGACCTAAACTATGGCTACACCTTC | CASSPGTGMDLNYGYTF
NA | TRBJ2-7 | TRBV15 | NA | TGTGCCACCAGCAGAGACCCAGACAGTCCCTACGAGCAGTACTTC | CATSRDPDSPYEQYF
TRBD1 | TRBJ2-2 | TRBV18 | NA | TGTGCCAGCTCAAAGGAACTCTATGGACAGGGGGCCGACACCGGGGAGCTGTTTTTT | CASSKELYGQGADTGELFF
TRBD1 | TRBJ2-2 | TRBV10-3 | NA | TGTGCCACCACCGGGACAGGGGGAACCGGGGAGCTGTTTTTT | CATTGTGGTGELFF
NA | TRBJ1-1 | TRBV2 | NA | TGTGCCAGCAGTGTCAGCTTCGGAGGCACTGAAGCTTTCTTT | CASSVSFGGTEAFF
NA | TRBJ1-3 | TRBV9 | NA | TGTGCCAGCAGCGTAGCGCCAGGGGACTCTGGAAACACCATATATTTT | CASSVAPGDSGNTIYF
NA | TRBJ2-3 | TRBV9 | NA | TGTGCCAGCAGCGATCAGTGGGATACGCAGTATTTT | CASSDQWDTQYF
NA | TRBJ2-5 | TRBV7-6 | NA | TGTGCCAGCAGCCCGGACACAGCGACGGCGATAAAAGAGACCCAGTACTTC | CASSPDTATAIKETQYF
TRBD2 | TRBJ2-3 | TRBV7-3 | NA | TGTGCCAGCAGCTTACAGGTTGGGCGGGGGGCTCCAGATACGCAGTATTTT | CASSLQVGRGAPDTQYF
TRBD2 | TRBJ2-5 | TRBV5-8 | NA | TGTGCCAGCAGCTTGGTTTCAGCGGGGGGCCAAGAGACCCAGTACTTC | CASSLVSAGGQETQYF
TRBD1 | TRBJ1-6 | TRBV27 | NA | TGTGCCAGCACCCTTGGAGGACAGGGGAGTTTTGGTTCACCCCTCCACTTT | CASTLGGQGSFGSPLHF
TRBD2 | TRBJ2-5 | TRBV7-9 | NA | TGTGCCAGCAGCTTAGTAGCACTAGCGGCAAAAGAGACCCAGTACTTC | CASSLVALAAKETQYF
TRBD2 | TRBJ2-1 | TRBV19 | NA | TGTGCCAGTAGTCTAGGACTAGCGGGGGGTGAGAATGAGCAGTTCTTC | CASSLGLAGGENEQFF
TRBD1 | TRBJ2-5 | TRBV27 | NA | TGTGCCAGCAAACCGCACGGGACAGGATATGAGACCCAGTACTTC | CASKPHGTGYETQYF
TRBD2 | TRBJ2-2 | TRBV10-3 | NA | TGTGCCATCAGTGACGGGGGGACCGGGGAGCTGTTTTTT | CAISDGGTGELFF
NA | TRBJ2-7 | TRBV1 | NA | TGCACCAGCAGCAGCCAAATTCTGTCCGGGTACGAGCAGTACTTC | CTSSSQILSGYEQYF
TRBD1 | TRBJ2-2 | TRBV7-6 | NA | TGTGCCAGCAGCCAGACAGGGGCGAACACCGGGGAGCTGTTTTTT | CASSQTGANTGELFF
NA | TRBJ2-1 | TRBV5-1 | NA | TGCGCCAGCAGCAAATCTAGCAATGAGCAGTTCTTC | CASSKSSNEQFF
NA | TRBJ1-1 | TRBV19 | NA | TGTGCCAGTGTCAGGACATCCATGAACACTGAAGCTTTCTTT | CASVRTSMNTEAFF
TRBD1 | TRBJ1-2 | TRBV5-6 | NA | TGTGCCAGCAGCCTGACAGGGGTAATTTCGTACTATGGCTACACCTTC | CASSLTGVISYYGYTF
NA | TRBJ1-1 | TRBV7-9 | NA | TGTGCCAGCAGCCGAGAGTTAATGAACACTGAAGCTTTCTTT | CASSRELMNTEAFF
NA | TRBJ1-1 | TRBV6-1 | NA | TGTGCCAGCAGTTTCGGCACTGAAGCTTTCTTT | CASSFGTEAFF
TRBD1 | TRBJ1-6 | TRBV7-9 | NA | TGTGCCAGCAGCTATGGCAGGGGGCGATCAGGGAATTCACCCCTCCACTTT | CASSYGRGRSGNSPLHF
NA | TRBJ2-1 | TRBV10-1 | NA | TGCGCCAGCCCCAGACTAGACCCCAACTACAATGAGCAGTTCTTC | CASPRLDPNYNEQFF
NA | TRBJ1-4 | TRBV7-9 | NA | TGTGCCAGCAGCTTACGCAGGGGAAGGGATGAAAAACTGTTTTTT | CASSLRRGRDEKLFF
NA | TRBJ1-4 | TRBV2 | once | TGTGCCAGCAGTGAACAGGGGTCACCCGGCGAAAAACTGTTTTTT | CASSEQGSPGEKLFF
NA | TRBJ2-1 | TRBV7-3 | NA | TGTGCCAGCAGCTCCCCGAGTAGCTCCAATGAGCAGTTCTTC | CASSSPSSSNEQFF